What follows are 13 T cell receptor beta chains derived from one specimen sequenced in a study of blood T cell repertoires in COVID-19 (TCRdb year 2020). Library preparation employed the immunoSEQ multiplex PCR assay. Here the immuneACCESS table is served through TCRdb, limited to in-frame sequences with V and J called. Missing clones are a known gap in these copies; in checked studies unresolved V genes cover under half, and the rest lacks a known reason. This sample has 130,000 to 150,000 clones in its table, and around 90% of those were observed once. Of the sample, 0.95% falls within the top ten clones. The sequenced sample was peripheral blood. The origin of the receptors is a woman between 50 and 59 years old with acute or convalescent COVID-19.

The chain has TRBV29-1 and TRBJ1-2, with D hard to call. V lost 3 bases to trimming and J lost 2 bases, with 10 bases between them. The germline CDR1 and CDR2 sequences are SQVTM and ANQGSEA. This CDR3 spans 13 amino acids. DNA for the CDR3: TGCAGCGTTGATTCTTTGCAGAACTATGGCTACACCTTC. It specifies CSVDSLQNYGYTF.

On this clone itself: A read error may produce the germline difference seen at one junction end. CDR3 amino acids: CASSPYQGWLELRF. CDR3 bases: TGTGCCAGCAGCCCCTATCAGGGGTGGTTGGAGCTTCGTTTT. V is TRBV7-2 and J is TRBJ1-1; D perhaps matches TRBD1 (6 bases). The germline CDR1 and CDR2 sequences are SGHTA and FQGNSA. CDR3 size: 14 residues.

The chain uses TRBV9 and TRBJ2-1; D is perhaps TRBD2 (6 bases). This CDR3 contains 17 residues. CDR1 SGDLS and CDR2 YYNGEE come from the germline V gene. V was pared by 0 bases and J by 0 bases, with 13 bases between. The CDR3 nucleotides read TGTGCCAGCAGCGTAGATCCCTTGGGGGGCTCCTACAATGAGCAGTTCTTC. Its protein product is CASSVDPLGGSYNEQFF.

The chain uses TRBV27 and TRBJ1-6; 7 positions agree with TRBD1. CDR1 and CDR2 (germline): MNHEY, SMNVEV (reference sequence). This CDR3 has 14 residues. Unmatched junction bases numbered 6, after V lost 7 bases and J lost 6 bases. CDR3 region: CASNKGQINSPLHF. The CDR3 DNA reads TGTGCCAGCAATAAGGGACAGATTAATTCACCCCTCCACTTT.

This clone was seen a few times. The CDR3: CASSIEDRGTEAFF. The CDR3 coding sequence is TGTGCCAGTAGTATAGAGGACAGGGGGACTGAAGCTTTCTTT. V and J are TRBV19 and TRBJ1-1; the match to TRBD1 covers 10 bases. The CDR3 sequence is 14 residues long. The V and J ends lost 0 bases and 5 bases, in that order; junction bases with no gene match: 0. Germline V gene lookup returns CDR1 LNHDA and CDR2 SQIVND (reference sequence).

This clone was recorded only once. The rearrangement joins TRBV27 to TRBJ1-2; D may be TRBD1 (6 bases). This CDR3 has 14 residues. Germline V CDR1 and CDR2: MNHEY, SMNVEV (reference sequence). Trimming removed 5 bases at V and 8 bases at J, with 18 bases between. The DNA for the CDR3 is TGTGCCAGCAGTAGGGGGTCCCACCTAGGGGGCTACACCTTC. Its protein product is CASSRGSHLGGYTF.

The gene calls are TRBV5-1 and TRBJ1-1, with a possible D match to TRBD1 (6 bases). V was pared by 4 bases and J by 6 bases, with 16 bases between. Per germline, CDR1 SGHRS and CDR2 YFSETQ. The CDR3 is 14 amino acids. This chain's CDR3 is CASSVTGLEAEAFF. The CDR3 nucleotides read TGCGCCAGCAGCGTGACAGGTTTAGAAGCTGAAGCTTTCTTT.

This clone was counted only a few times. The V call is TRBV3-1 (or the pseudogene TRBV3-2), the J call TRBJ1-2; TRBD1 matches 7 bases. The CDR3 spans 16 residues. The germline V gene has CDR1 LGHDT and CDR2 YNNKEL (reference sequence). J lost 4 bases, V lost 1 base, and 9 bases had no gene match. The CDR3 DNA sequence: TGTGCCAGCAGCCAAGGGCGCGGTGCAGGGGGCTATGGCTACACCTTC. Residues: CASSQGRGAGGYGYTF.

The chain couples TRBV6-1 to TRBJ2-1; tentative D call: TRBD2 (6 bases). The CDR3 covers 17 residues. The V end was cut by 2 bases, the J end by 1 base, with 15 bases between. Germline lookup yields CDR1 MNHNS and CDR2 SASEGT. The DNA of the CDR3 is TGTGCCAGCAGTGAAAGGGGACTCCCAATTTCCTACAATGAGCAGTTCTTC. It yields the protein CASSERGLPISYNEQFF.

The J gene is TRBJ2-1, the V gene TRBV5-1; 14 bases are shared with TRBD2. The junction had 5 bases not matched to a gene; V was cut back by 1 base and J by 8 bases. Germline V gene data show CDR1 as SGHRS and CDR2 as YFSETQ. The length of the CDR3 is 16 residues. CDR3 sequence: CASSLPMTSGGDEQFF. The CDR3 coding sequence is TGCGCCAGCAGCTTGCCGATGACTAGCGGGGGGGATGAGCAGTTCTTC.

The J gene is TRBJ2-1, the V gene TRBV3-1 (or the pseudogene TRBV3-2), with 7 nucleotides matching TRBD2. The CDR3 covers 18 residues. Germline-derived CDR1 and CDR2 are LGHDT and YNNKEL (reference sequence). Losses at the gene ends were 4 bases for V and 4 bases for J; bases not matched to a gene: 16. CDR3 amino acids: CASSPVAGTLSPYNEQFF. CDR3 DNA sequence: TGTGCCAGCAGCCCGGTAGCGGGCACCCTTTCTCCATACAATGAGCAGTTCTTC.

The chain uses TRBV2 and TRBJ2-3, with TRBD2 matching over 11 bases. Germline V gene sequence: CDR1 SNHLY, CDR2 FYNNEI. With V trimmed by 6 bases and J by 0 bases, 5 bases remained unmatched. This CDR3 has 16 amino acids. CDR3 in DNA: TGTGCCAGCAGGGACCGACTAGCGGGGAGCACAGATACGCAGTATTTT. Translating gives CASRDRLAGSTDTQYF.

The chain is built from TRBV24-1 and TRBJ2-2; D not resolved. The CDR3 has 14 amino acids. Between the trimmed V and J ends, which lost 3 bases and 9 bases, there was a span of 13 bases. CDR1 and CDR2 from the germline V gene are KGHDR and SFDVKD. CDR3 loop: CATSDIGDSRELFF. CDR3 bases: TGTGCCACCAGTGATATAGGAGACTCCCGGGAGCTGTTTTTT.